This TCR beta chain was sequenced during a study of T cells in tuberculosis (dated by TCRdb to 2016 to 2018). For the wider study: In the study, CD1B tetramers and high-throughput TCR immunosequencing were combined to characterize T cells specific for the mycobacterial lipid antigen glucose monomycolate (GMM).

PBMC were thawed, rested overnight, stained with GMM-loaded CD1B tetramer, a Live/Dead dye and anti-CD3, and then sorted on a FACS Aria II. The CD1B tetramers were loaded with C32 glucose monomycolate that had been purified from Rhodococcus equi. Before cryopreservation, the PBMC used for tetramer sorting had been depleted of CD14-expressing monocytes as part of a separate study. From each donor, approximately 91,000 tetramer-negative cells were sorted and analyzed together with the tetramer-positive cells. GMM-loaded CD1B tetramers were used to sort antigen-specific T cells from several healthy South African adults. TCR-alpha and TCR-beta chains were sequenced unpaired, so chain pairing information was not available. TCR libraries were generated with the immunoSEQ multiplex PCR assay, using TCR-beta and/or TCR-alpha/delta assays for each sample. The amplified TCR libraries were sequenced on the Illumina high-throughput platform. Turning to the authors' computational methods: Clustering and dimensionality reduction were performed using pairwise TCRdist distances among GMM-specific receptors from ex vivo sorted or in vitro expanded T cells. Sequence motifs, defined by gene usage and CDR3 content, were tested for enrichment in tetramer-positive compared with tetramer-negative populations. Sourced from immuneACCESS, this table was stored by TCRdb with only in-frame sequences that have V and J called. A share of the clones is absent; for the studies checked, an unresolved V gene accounts for under half, and the remainder has no known explanation. V and J calls and clone size are copied from that table; D and trimming were computed from the DNA. The sample table lists 88,000 or so clones, around 90% of them with a count of one. The top ten clones comprise approximately 2% of the sample.

Broad study findings and their caveats: The stringent sort gate may have missed T cells binding the CD1B-GMM tetramer with low affinity.

CDR1 and CDR2 are read off the germline V gene as MRHNA and SNTAGT. Trimming takes 0 bases from V and 1 base from J, and the germline ends sit 9 bases apart. The CDR3 runs 15 residues from the cysteine to the phenylalanine. This entry keeps only the CDR3 DNA: 45 bases, framed from base 1. Points on this clone: The record has no base qualities; no much larger clone is one base away.

Source material: CD1b-GMM tetramer-negative cells sorted from PBMCs. The sample's cell subset or site label, in plain terms: T cells not binding CD1B-GMM tetramer, sorted from same donor. The rearranged chain carries TRBV6-4 and TRBJ2-5; tentative D gene TRBD2, with 5 bases matching. The sequence came from an adult woman with latent tuberculosis. The CDR3 protein is CASSDSPSPQETQYF. The nucleotide sequence reads as follows: TGTGCCAGCAGTGACTCGCCTAGCCCCCAAGAGACCCAGTACTTC.